Shown below are 30 T cell receptor beta chains from a single sample sequenced in a study of cytomegalovirus exposure and HLA in healthy donors. PCR was performed using 60 Vbeta and 13 Jbeta primers. Clones were sequenced by immunoSEQ multiplex PCR, and TCRdb holds only the in-frame ones, with some missing. The data contain about 150,000 clones, 75% to 85% of them singletons. Sequenced input: PBMCs. Receptor source: a man aged 30-40 years in good health and CMV-seropositive.

This clone was picked up one time. The chain links TRBV6-5 to TRBJ2-3; TRBD2 matches at 9 bases. In germline, CDR1 is MNHEY, CDR2 SVGAGI. The CDR3 has 15 residues. Germline trimming cut 6 bases from V and 4 bases from J; bases unmatched to any gene: 8. The CDR3 sequence: CASRPRAGGPDTQYF. CDR3 bases: TGTGCCAGCAGACCACGAGCGGGAGGACCAGATACGCAGTATTTT.

This chain links TRBV29-1 with TRBJ1-2; D uncertain. The CDR3 has 12 residues. V dropped 3 bases and J dropped 8 bases, with 13 bases sitting between them. In germline, CDR1 is SQVTM, CDR2 ANQGSEA. This CDR3 is CSVEWAPGGYTF. The CDR3 bases are TGCAGCGTTGAGTGGGCCCCTGGAGGCTACACCTTC.

This chain uses TRBV2 with TRBJ2-7; D might be TRBD1 (6 bases). Germline loops: CDR1 SNHLY, CDR2 FYNNEI. Trimming left V 3 bases short and J 4 bases short, with 10 bases between. The CDR3 contains 13 residues. The CDR3 sequence is CASSDQGRYEQYF. The CDR3, as DNA: TGTGCCAGCAGTGACCAGGGGCGGTACGAGCAGTACTTC.

The chain combines TRBV6-1 with TRBJ1-1; 7 bases are a match to TRBD1. Losses at the gene ends were 5 bases for V and 1 base for J; bases not matched to a gene: 4. The CDR3 sequence is 14 residues long. CDR1 and CDR2 (germline): MNHNS, SASEGT. This CDR3 reads CASSLGQRNTEAFF. CDR3 sequence (DNA): TGTGCCAGCAGTTTGGGACAGAGGAACACTGAAGCTTTCTTT.

This clone was observed a few times. This sequence joins TRBV19 and TRBJ1-5, with D unclear. CDR3 length: 15 residues. In germline, CDR1 is LNHDA, CDR2 SQIVND (reference sequence). V was shortened by 1 base and J by 4 bases, with 11 bases between the two germline ends. Here the CDR3 reads CASSIVVAENQPQHF. DNA for the CDR3: TGTGCCAGTAGTATAGTAGTGGCGGAGAATCAGCCCCAGCATTTT. The full variable domain, its missing parts supplied by reference TRBV19 and TRBJ1-5, is DGGITQSPKYLFRKEGQNVTLSCEQNLNHDAMYWYRQDPGQGLRLIYYSQIVNDFQKGDIAEGYSVSREKKESFPLTVTSAQKNPTAFYLCASSIVVAENQPQHFGDGTRLSIL.

This clone was picked up one time. V usage is TRBV5-1 and J usage is TRBJ2-6, with 11 bases aligning to TRBD1. V was clipped by 2 bases and J by 0 bases; unmatched bases: 7. The V gene's germline CDR1 is SGHRS and CDR2 YFSETQ. CDR3 size: 19 residues. CDR3 protein: CASSLGQGATYSGANVLTF. Here the CDR3 DNA reads TGCGCCAGCAGCTTAGGACAGGGGGCAACTTACTCTGGGGCCAACGTCCTGACTTTC.

The chain has TRBV7-2 and TRBJ2-6, with D tentatively TRBD1 (6 bases). CDR1 is SGHTA and CDR2 is FQGNSA in the germline V gene. This CDR3 has 16 residues. Trimming shortened V by 5 bases and J by 3 bases, and 14 bases separated the two germline ends. Here the CDR3 reads CASSARGGDGANVLTF. As DNA, the CDR3 is TGTGCCAGCAGCGCGAGAGGGGGAGATGGGGCCAACGTCCTGACTTTC. Complete variable domain (other parts from reference TRBV7-2 and TRBJ2-6): GAGVSQSPSNKVTEKGKDVELRCDPISGHTALYWYRQSLGQGLEFLIYFQGNSAPDKSGLPSDRFSAERTGGSVSTLTIQRTQQEDSAVYLCASSARGGDGANVLTFGAGSRLTVL.

The gene calls are TRBV19 and TRBJ2-5; 8 bases fit TRBD2. V trimming: 2 bases; J trimming: 2 bases; junction bases outside the gene matches: 4. The CDR3 length is 15 residues. Germline V lookup: CDR1 LNHDA, CDR2 SQIVND (reference sequence). The CDR3 nucleotides are TGTGCCAGTAGTATAACTAGCGGAGTACAAGAGACCCAGTACTTC. Translated, it gives CASSITSGVQETQYF.

The CDR3 nucleotides read TGCGCCAGCAGCTCCTCTAGCACAGATACGCAGTATTTT. Translated: CASSSSSTDTQYF. The chain recombines TRBV5-1 with TRBJ2-3; unclear D gene. The CDR3 loop spans 13 amino acids. The V gene lost 3 bases and the J gene lost 0 bases, with 5 bases spanning the gap. Per germline, CDR1 SGHRS and CDR2 YFSETQ.

This chain uses TRBV19 with TRBJ1-1, with 7 positions matching TRBD1. The CDR3 has 13 amino acids. The germline CDR1 and CDR2 sequences are LNHDA and SQIVND (reference sequence). V was clipped by 3 bases and J by 6 bases; unmatched bases: 4. The CDR3 DNA follows: TGTGCCAGTAGTATTGGGCAGGGGGCTGAAGCTTTCTTT. This translates into CASSIGQGAEAFF. Supplemented by reference TRBV19 and TRBJ1-1, the full variable domain reads DGGITQSPKYLFRKEGQNVTLSCEQNLNHDAMYWYRQDPGQGLRLIYYSQIVNDFQKGDIAEGYSVSREKKESFPLTVTSAQKNPTAFYLCASSIGQGAEAFFGQGTRLTVV.

The chain is built from TRBV4-1 and TRBJ1-2; no clear D gene. V lost 6 bases and J 4 bases, leaving 15 bases between the germline ends. Per the germline V gene, CDR1 is MGHRA and CDR2 is YSYEKL. This CDR3 spans 14 amino acids. The CDR3 DNA reads TGCGCCAGCAGGCGGACTGGCGAAGGCTATGGCTACACCTTC. The encoded protein is CASRRTGEGYGYTF.

The V call is TRBV6-6, the J call TRBJ2-1; a weak D match, TRBD1 (6 bases). The CDR3 spans 14 residues. Germline CDR1 and CDR2: MNHNY and SVGAGI (reference sequence). V was shortened by 6 bases and J by 4 bases, with 13 bases between the two germline ends. The CDR3 loop is CASRPLDRYNEQFF. For the CDR3, the DNA is TGTGCCAGCAGGCCCCTAGACAGGTACAATGAGCAGTTCTTC.

The chain links TRBV6-6 to TRBJ1-3; D is possibly TRBD1 (5 bases). The germline gives CDR1 MNHNY, CDR2 SVGAGI (reference sequence). V was shortened by 11 bases and J by 0 bases, with 8 bases between the two germline ends. The CDR3 is made up of 12 amino acids. DNA for the CDR3: TGTGCCGGGGGGTCCTCTGGAAACACCATATATTTT. Translated: CAGGSSGNTIYF.

The chain links TRBV4-2 to TRBJ2-6; D may be TRBD1 (5 bases). V lost 0 bases and J lost 0, with 9 bases in between. Germline CDR1 is LGHNA and CDR2 is YNFKEQ. The CDR3 runs 17 residues. CDR3 DNA sequence: TGTGCCAGCAGCCAAGATAGGGGCCTCTCTGGGGCCAACGTCCTGACTTTC. This sequence encodes CASSQDRGLSGANVLTF.

This clone was detected a few times. The chain couples TRBV7-2 to TRBJ2-7; 7 bases match TRBD2. Germline CDR1 and CDR2: SGHTA and FQGNSA. The V and J ends lost 3 bases and 7 bases, in that order; junction bases with no gene match: 6. CDR3 size: 13 residues. In nucleotides, the CDR3 is TGTGCCAGCAGCTTCGGACTAGTTCAGGAGCAGTACTTC. It translates to CASSFGLVQEQYF.

The V and J genes are TRBV28 and TRBJ1-2, with 8 positions matching TRBD1. The germline V gene encodes CDR1 MDHEN and CDR2 SYDVKM. The CDR3 is made up of 16 amino acids. With 8 bases clipped from V and 4 bases from J, the junction kept 15 bases outside the gene matches. The CDR3, as DNA: TGTGCCAGCCTTACCAGGGGTCAGGGGGCCGGCTATGGCTACACCTTC. The encoded protein is CASLTRGQGAGYGYTF.

The rearrangement uses TRBV6-6 and TRBJ2-7; TRBD2 might be the D (5 bases). Trimming took 0 bases from V and 3 from J, leaving 9 bases between them. Per the germline V gene, CDR1 is MNHNY and CDR2 is SVGAGI (reference sequence). The CDR3 is 14 residues long. As DNA, the CDR3 is TGTGCCAGCAGTTACTCCCGGGGAGACTACGAGCAGTACTTC. Protein product: CASSYSRGDYEQYF.

J is TRBJ1-1 and V is TRBV19; D is possibly TRBD1 (5 bases). The V and J ends lost 7 bases and 6 bases respectively, with 18 bases between them. Germline V CDR1 and CDR2: LNHDA, SQIVND (reference sequence). CDR3 length: 14 residues. For the CDR3, the DNA is TGTGCCAGTATTACCGCTGCGGGGCTCGCTGAAGCTTTCTTT. Protein sequence: CASITAAGLAEAFF. Based on the CDR3 plus reference TRBV19 and TRBJ1-1, the full variable domain is DGGITQSPKYLFRKEGQNVTLSCEQNLNHDAMYWYRQDPGQGLRLIYYSQIVNDFQKGDIAEGYSVSREKKESFPLTVTSAQKNPTAFYLCASITAAGLAEAFFGQGTRLTVV.

The genes are TRBV28 and TRBJ2-3, with TRBD1 matching over 7 bases. The J segment lost 5 bases and the V segment lost 11 bases, leaving 16 bases of the junction unmatched. Germline V gene lookup returns CDR1 MDHEN and CDR2 SYDVKM. CDR3 length: 15 residues. The CDR3 DNA follows: TGTGCCGGTCGAGGGGGCTTGGGGTTTGGAGATACGCAGTATTTT. Its translation: CAGRGGLGFGDTQYF.

This chain joins TRBV30 and TRBJ2-1; 8 positions agree with TRBD2. After removal of 0 bases from V and 2 bases from J, the junction contained 9 bases not matched to a gene. The CDR3 contains 17 residues. Germline V gives CDR1 GTSNPN, CDR2 SVGIG (reference sequence). The CDR3 sequence: CAWSVEVGRGAYNEQFF. In DNA form, the CDR3 reads TGTGCCTGGAGTGTAGAGGTCGGGCGGGGGGCCTACAATGAGCAGTTCTTC.

The V gene is TRBV7-7, the J gene TRBJ1-5; D ambiguous. CDR3 length: 13 residues. The germline V gene has CDR1 SSHAT and CDR2 FNYEAQ (reference sequence). The DNA of the CDR3 is TGTGCTAGCGGCTCGGGTATCAATCAGCCCCAGCATTTT. This gives the protein CASGSGINQPQHF.

The chain joins TRBV18 to TRBJ1-2, with D hard to call. Germline V gene sequence: CDR1 KGHSH, CDR2 LQKENI. Trimming removed 2 bases from V and 3 bases from J, with 13 bases in between. The CDR3 spans 15 residues. This CDR3 reads CASSPVPGPDYGYTF. The DNA of the CDR3 is TGTGCCAGCTCACCAGTTCCGGGTCCGGACTATGGCTACACCTTC.

The V and J genes are TRBV5-4 and TRBJ2-3, with TRBD2 matching 7 bases. Germline V gene sequence: CDR1 SGHNT, CDR2 YYREEE (reference sequence). Trimming at V came to 3 bases and at J to 5 bases, leaving 3 bases not matched to a gene. The CDR3 runs to 13 residues. The CDR3 DNA follows: TGTGCCAGCAGCTCCCCGGGGGGAGATACGCAGTATTTT. It encodes CASSSPGGDTQYF.

The chain links TRBV5-1 to TRBJ1-6; 10 bases fit TRBD1. Germline trimming cut 0 bases from V and 10 bases from J; bases unmatched to any gene: 10. Germline assignment: CDR1 SGHRS and CDR2 YFSETQ. CDR3 size: 17 residues. The CDR3, as DNA: TGCGCCAGCAGCTTGGTAACCCGACAGGGGGCTATATCACCCCTCCACTTT. Translated: CASSLVTRQGAISPLHF.

This clone was found a few times. This CDR3 reads CASPDRGNSPLHF. CDR3 DNA sequence: TGCGCCAGTCCGGACAGGGGTAATTCACCCCTCCACTTT. J is TRBJ1-6 and V is TRBV10-1, with 9 bases lining up with TRBD1. The CDR3 loop spans 13 amino acids. V shed 9 bases and J 6 bases; nucleotides not matched to a gene: 3. Germline loops: CDR1 WNHNN, CDR2 SYGVQD (reference sequence).

The V gene is TRBV2, the J gene TRBJ2-2; 7 bases map to TRBD1. CDR1 is SNHLY and CDR2 is FYNNEI in the germline V gene. V was clipped by 6 bases and J by 7 bases; unmatched bases: 8. The CDR3 consists of 14 residues. The DNA for the CDR3 is TGTGCCAGCAGGGGACAGAGGTCGGGCGGGGAGCTGTTTTTT. Its translation: CASRGQRSGGELFF. Variable domain in full (rest from reference TRBV2 and TRBJ2-2): EPEVTQTPSHQVTQMGQEVILRCVPISNHLYFYWYRQILGQKVEFLVSFYNNEISEKSEIFDDQFSVERPDGSNFTLKIRSTKLEDSAMYFCASRGQRSGGELFFGEGSRLTVL.

The chain couples TRBV30 to TRBJ2-1; TRBD2 is a possible D gene (7 bases). Trimming took 2 bases from V and 7 from J, leaving 18 bases between them. The CDR3 is 15 amino acids. Germline values: CDR1 GTSNPN, CDR2 SVGIG (reference sequence). CDR3 nucleotides: TGTGCCTGGAGTTGGGTTCCCAGGGGAGGGAATGAGCAGTTCTTC. It yields the protein CAWSWVPRGGNEQFF.

The chain couples TRBV11-3 to TRBJ2-7; 14 positions agree with TRBD2. Germline V gene lookup returns CDR1 SGHNT and CDR2 YENEEA. The CDR3 has 15 amino acids. V lost 4 bases to trimming and J lost 3 bases; unmatched junction nucleotides: 2. DNA for the CDR3: TGTGCCAGCAGCTCCGGGACTAGCGGGAGCTACGAGCAGTACTTC. It codes for CASSSGTSGSYEQYF.

The J gene is TRBJ1-1, the V gene TRBV19, with D possibly TRBD1 on 6 matching bases. CDR3 size: 14 residues. V was cut by 5 bases and J by 0 bases, with 10 bases left in between. Germline CDR1 LNHDA, CDR2 SQIVND (reference sequence). This CDR3 is CASSRGGLNTEAFF. In DNA, the CDR3 is TGTGCCAGTAGTCGAGGGGGTTTGAACACTGAAGCTTTCTTT.

Only one count was recorded for this clone. V usage is TRBV19 and J usage is TRBJ1-5, with D tentatively TRBD1 (5 bases). In germline, CDR1 is LNHDA, CDR2 SQIVND (reference sequence). V was clipped by 5 bases and J by 7 bases, with 18 bases between them. The CDR3 runs 15 residues. The CDR3 loop is CASSAPWGRNQPQHF. The CDR3 bases are TGTGCCAGTAGTGCCCCATGGGGGAGGAACCAGCCCCAGCATTTT.